This is a list of T cell receptor beta chains from one sample in a study of blood T cell repertoires in COVID-19. Profiling relied on immunoSEQ multiplex PCR, and the TCRdb table lists in-frame clones only, not all of them. The data hold roughly 140,000 clones, with roughly 79% observed a single time. Sequenced: peripheral blood. These receptors came from a human donor with acute or convalescent COVID-19. The donor label of this sample is uncertain. CDR3s include the opening cysteine and the closing phenylalanine or tryptophan. Each record gives: V gene, J gene, clone size, D gene, CDR3 protein, CDR3 DNA. A D gene is named only where the DNA matches it firmly. Part of the rows lack a size; the others show once, few, many or a class for expanded clones.

V gene: TRBV10-3
J gene: TRBJ1-1
clone size: few
D gene: .
CDR3 protein: CAINRVPGDTEAFF
CDR3 DNA: TGTGCCATAAACCGGGTCCCAGGGGACACTGAAGCTTTCTTT

V gene: TRBV19
J gene: TRBJ2-3
clone size: .
D gene: .
CDR3 protein: CASSKLISTDTQYF
CDR3 DNA: TGTGCCAGTAGTAAGCTTATTAGCACAGATACGCAGTATTTT

V gene: TRBV5-1
J gene: TRBJ2-7
clone size: few
D gene: .
CDR3 protein: CASSLGPSFYEQYF
CDR3 DNA: TGCGCCAGCAGCTTGGGTCCTTCTTTCTACGAGCAGTACTTC

V gene: TRBV2
J gene: TRBJ1-3
clone size: .
D gene: TRBD1
CDR3 protein: CASSPQGFENTIYF
CDR3 DNA: TGTGCCAGCAGCCCACAGGGGTTCGAAAACACCATATATTTT

V gene: TRBV10-1
J gene: TRBJ1-1
clone size: .
D gene: .
CDR3 protein: CASSDSGPMNTEAFF
CDR3 DNA: TGCGCCAGCAGTGATTCTGGGCCCATGAACACTGAAGCTTTCTTT

V gene: TRBV30
J gene: TRBJ1-2
clone size: .
D gene: .
CDR3 protein: CAWSPLQGYGYTF
CDR3 DNA: TGTGCCTGGAGTCCCCTCCAGGGATATGGCTACACCTTC

V gene: TRBV4-2
J gene: TRBJ1-2
clone size: .
D gene: TRBD1
CDR3 protein: CASSQEGQGEGDYGYTF
CDR3 DNA: TGTGCCAGCAGCCAAGAGGGACAGGGAGAAGGGGACTATGGCTACACCTTC

V gene: TRBV10-2
J gene: TRBJ2-7
clone size: .
D gene: TRBD1
CDR3 protein: CASSDNRRDRVYEQYF
CDR3 DNA: TGCGCCAGCAGTGATAATAGGCGGGACAGGGTCTACGAGCAGTACTTC

V gene: TRBV25-1
J gene: TRBJ2-5
clone size: .
D gene: .
CDR3 protein: CASIMGPKETQYF
CDR3 DNA: TGTGCCAGCATAATGGGGCCCAAGGAGACCCAGTACTTC

V gene: TRBV19
J gene: TRBJ1-5
clone size: .
D gene: .
CDR3 protein: CASAFSNQPQHF
CDR3 DNA: TGTGCCAGCGCGTTTAGCAATCAGCCCCAGCATTTT

V gene: TRBV11-1
J gene: TRBJ2-2
clone size: .
D gene: .
CDR3 protein: CASRPRELNTGELFF
CDR3 DNA: TGTGCCAGCAGGCCTCGAGAACTGAACACCGGGGAGCTGTTTTTT

V gene: TRBV2
J gene: TRBJ1-1
clone size: .
D gene: .
CDR3 protein: CASKRGAMNTEAFF
CDR3 DNA: TGTGCCAGCAAGAGAGGAGCTATGAACACTGAAGCTTTCTTT

V gene: TRBV18
J gene: TRBJ1-6
clone size: few
D gene: .
CDR3 protein: CASSPKGPGDRSSPLHF
CDR3 DNA: TGTGCCAGCTCACCCAAGGGCCCAGGGGATAGGAGTTCACCCCTCCACTTT

V gene: TRBV9
J gene: TRBJ1-6
clone size: .
D gene: .
CDR3 protein: CASSVERAYDSPLHF
CDR3 DNA: TGTGCCAGCAGCGTAGAGAGGGCATACGATTCACCCCTCCACTTT

V gene: TRBV6-6
J gene: TRBJ1-5
clone size: .
D gene: TRBD1
CDR3 protein: CASSLTGTANQPQHF
CDR3 DNA: TGTGCCAGCAGCTTAACCGGGACAGCTAATCAGCCCCAGCATTTT

V gene: TRBV7-9
J gene: TRBJ2-1
clone size: .
D gene: .
CDR3 protein: CASSLLDTVNEQFF
CDR3 DNA: TGTGCCAGCAGCCTCTTGGACACCGTAAATGAGCAGTTCTTC

V gene: TRBV9
J gene: TRBJ1-1
clone size: .
D gene: TRBD1
CDR3 protein: CASSPIQGRTEAFF
CDR3 DNA: TGTGCCAGCAGCCCCATACAGGGGAGAACTGAAGCTTTCTTT

V gene: TRBV24-1
J gene: TRBJ1-4
clone size: few
D gene: .
CDR3 protein: CATSPGGATNEKLFF
CDR3 DNA: TGTGCCACCAGCCCTGGAGGGGCAACTAATGAAAAACTGTTTTTT

V gene: TRBV27
J gene: TRBJ1-6
clone size: .
D gene: TRBD1
CDR3 protein: CASSRDSYNSPLHF
CDR3 DNA: TGTGCCAGCAGTAGGGACAGTTATAATTCACCCCTCCACTTT

V gene: TRBV23-1
J gene: TRBJ1-5
clone size: once
D gene: TRBD1
CDR3 protein: CASSARGHLSNQPQHF
CDR3 DNA: TGCGCCAGCAGTGCCAGGGGGCATCTTAGCAATCAGCCCCAGCATTTT

V gene: TRBV27
J gene: TRBJ1-1
clone size: .
D gene: .
CDR3 protein: CASSVLGRTEAFF
CDR3 DNA: TGTGCCAGCAGTGTCCTCGGTAGAACTGAAGCTTTCTTT

V gene: TRBV27
J gene: TRBJ1-4
clone size: .
D gene: .
CDR3 protein: CASRPQDREKLFF
CDR3 DNA: TGTGCCAGCAGGCCACAGGATCGGGAAAAACTGTTTTTT

V gene: TRBV19
J gene: TRBJ1-5
clone size: .
D gene: .
CDR3 protein: CASSISTNNQPQHF
CDR3 DNA: TGTGCCAGTAGTATATCAACTAACAATCAGCCCCAGCATTTT

V gene: TRBV14
J gene: TRBJ2-3
clone size: many
D gene: TRBD2
CDR3 protein: CASSQVAGGATDTQYF
CDR3 DNA: TGTGCCAGCAGCCAAGTCGCGGGGGGCGCTACAGATACGCAGTATTTT

V gene: TRBV18
J gene: TRBJ1-6
clone size: .
D gene: .
CDR3 protein: CASSLGPIYNSPLHF
CDR3 DNA: TGTGCCAGTTCCCTGGGGCCAATCTATAATTCACCCCTCCACTTT

V gene: TRBV30
J gene: TRBJ1-5
clone size: few
D gene: .
CDR3 protein: CAWSVLGPNQPQHF
CDR3 DNA: TGTGCCTGGAGTGTACTTGGGCCCAATCAGCCCCAGCATTTT

V gene: TRBV24-1
J gene: TRBJ2-2
clone size: .
D gene: .
CDR3 protein: CATSDSQGYTGELFF
CDR3 DNA: TGTGCCACCAGTGATTCACAGGGATACACCGGGGAGCTGTTTTTT

V gene: TRBV27
J gene: TRBJ2-7
clone size: .
D gene: .
CDR3 protein: CASSFVGSYEQYF
CDR3 DNA: TGTGCCAGCAGTTTTGTCGGTTCCTACGAGCAGTACTTC

V gene: TRBV18
J gene: TRBJ2-7
clone size: few
D gene: TRBD1
CDR3 protein: CASSLRDSYYEQYF
CDR3 DNA: TGTGCCAGCTCACTCCGGGACAGTTACTACGAGCAGTACTTC

V gene: TRBV5-4
J gene: TRBJ1-2
clone size: .
D gene: .
CDR3 protein: CASSWGGINYGYTF
CDR3 DNA: TGTGCCAGCAGCTGGGGAGGGATTAACTATGGCTACACCTTC

V gene: TRBV6-5
J gene: TRBJ2-7
clone size: .
D gene: TRBD2
CDR3 protein: CASTKRGGVEQYF
CDR3 DNA: TGTGCCAGCACCAAACGGGGGGGGGTCGAGCAGTACTTC

V gene: TRBV10-3
J gene: TRBJ2-2
clone size: .
D gene: TRBD1
CDR3 protein: CAISEGTGANTGELFF
CDR3 DNA: TGTGCCATCAGTGAGGGGACAGGGGCGAACACCGGGGAGCTGTTTTTT

V gene: TRBV28
J gene: TRBJ2-3
clone size: once
D gene: TRBD2
CDR3 protein: CASSPGLAGPKSDTQYF
CDR3 DNA: TGTGCCAGCAGCCCTGGACTAGCGGGGCCCAAATCAGATACGCAGTATTTT

V gene: TRBV7-9
J gene: TRBJ2-1
clone size: .
D gene: TRBD2
CDR3 protein: CASSLGQLAGIYNEQFF
CDR3 DNA: TGTGCCAGCAGCTTAGGTCAACTAGCGGGGATATACAATGAGCAGTTCTTC

V gene: TRBV6-5
J gene: TRBJ1-1
clone size: .
D gene: .
CDR3 protein: CASSLGGVTEAFF
CDR3 DNA: TGTGCCAGTTCCCTTGGGGGGGTGACTGAAGCTTTCTTT

V gene: TRBV20-1
J gene: TRBJ2-3
clone size: .
D gene: TRBD2
CDR3 protein: CSASTSGAPYTQYF
CDR3 DNA: TGCAGTGCTAGTACCAGCGGGGCCCCTTATACGCAGTATTTT

V gene: TRBV5-4
J gene: TRBJ1-2
clone size: .
D gene: .
CDR3 protein: CASSLGQRIYGYTF
CDR3 DNA: TGTGCCAGCAGCTTGGGACAGAGAATCTATGGCTACACCTTC

V gene: TRBV10-3
J gene: TRBJ2-1
clone size: .
D gene: .
CDR3 protein: CAISDPTGSVINEQFF
CDR3 DNA: TGTGCCATCAGTGATCCAACAGGATCGGTAATCAATGAGCAGTTCTTC

V gene: TRBV7-9
J gene: TRBJ2-3
clone size: .
D gene: .
CDR3 protein: CASSWGVTQYF
CDR3 DNA: TGTGCCAGCAGCTGGGGGGTTACGCAGTATTTT

V gene: TRBV2
J gene: TRBJ1-1
clone size: .
D gene: .
CDR3 protein: CASRRDGPGAEAFF
CDR3 DNA: TGTGCCAGCAGGAGGGACGGACCGGGGGCTGAAGCTTTCTTT